This TCR beta chain derives from a study of T-cell memory formation after mild COVID-19. Study-wide results and caveats: From day 15 to 85, contracting clones were balanced between CD4 and CD8, whereas later expanders leaned toward CD4+. The CD4+ clones that contracted clustered mainly within CM and EM, and the CD8+ clones concentrated in EMRA.

The CDR3 has 14 amino acids. The V and J ends lost 3 bases and 1 base respectively, with 9 bases between them. Comment on this clonotype: What it recognizes is unknown.

Libraries for TCRalpha and TCRbeta carried sample barcodes and unique molecular identifiers via 5'RACE. TCRdb re-derived calls from the 5' RACE reads in MiXCR, one entry per CDR3 protein. The table has fewer than 400,000 distinct CDR3 sequences, 15% to 20% seen once. The clonotype comes from a man in his late teens or twenties who had mild COVID-19 (a few samples of this study predate the infection). Cell type and time point are not known. Sequencing was done on a sample of PBMCs or a T cell subset sorted from them (not recorded which). The rearrangement links TRBV12-3 or TRBV12-4 to TRBJ1-1; D is ambiguous. The CDR3 DNA follows: TGTGCCAGCAGTTTTCTTAGCGAGAACACTGAAGCTTTCTTT. Its translation: CASSFLSENTEAFF.